This passage covers 28 T cell receptor beta chains from one sample sequenced in a study of OX40 agonist ivuxolimab in advanced cancers. The method was immunoSEQ multiplex PCR; TCRdb's version includes in-frame clones alone and lacks a portion of them. The sample lists 40,000 to 50,000 clones, roughly four fifths occurring once. The specimen was CD4+ or CD8+ T cells sorted from blood, collected in a trial of the OX40 agonist ivuxolimab. All receptors derive from an adult with an advanced solid tumor such as melanoma, head and neck, liver or kidney cancer.

The CDR3 region has the DNA TGTGCCAGCGGCAGGTCCTCCTATAATTCACCCCTCCACTTT. Translating gives CASGRSSYNSPLHF. The rearrangement uses TRBV6-5 and TRBJ1-6; no clear D gene. Germline V CDR1 and CDR2: MNHEY, SVGAGI. V lost 8 bases and J lost 0, with 8 bases in between. This CDR3 has 14 amino acids.

This clone appeared a few times. V usage is TRBV25-1 and J usage is TRBJ2-4, with 11 positions matching TRBD1. Germline V gene data show CDR1 as MGHDK and CDR2 as SYGVNS. J gave up 8 bases and V 4 bases, and 13 bases lay outside the gene matches. The CDR3 extends over 17 amino acids. CDR3 DNA: TGTGCCAGCAGTGGACGGGACAGGGGGTTTGGGAGCGACATTCAGTACTTC. This encodes CASSGRDRGFGSDIQYF.

This chain uses TRBV2 with TRBJ1-6, with D unresolved. The V end was cut by 2 bases, the J end by 8 bases, with 7 bases between. This CDR3 contains 13 residues. The germline CDR1 and CDR2 sequences are SNHLY and FYNNEI. CDR3 sequence reads: CASSERRDSPLHF. The CDR3 coding sequence is TGTGCCAGCAGTGAACGTCGGGATTCACCCCTCCACTTT.

The chain has TRBV7-8 and TRBJ2-6, with 7 nucleotides matching TRBD1. CDR1 SGHVS and CDR2 FQNEAQ come from the germline V gene. The CDR3 covers 17 residues. The V and J ends lost 3 bases and 0 bases, in that order; junction bases with no gene match: 5. The CDR3, as DNA: TGTGCCAGCAGCTTTTCCGGGACAGTCTCTGGGGCCAACGTCCTGACTTTC. It codes for CASSFSGTVSGANVLTF.

There are a few counts of this clone. The chain carries TRBV19 and TRBJ2-3, with TRBD2 matching 7 bases. CDR1 and CDR2 (germline): LNHDA, SQIVND (reference sequence). Trimming took 4 bases from V and 0 from J; bases not matched to a gene: 7. The CDR3 runs to 16 residues. The CDR3 DNA reads TGTGCCAGTAGTAGCGGGGGTGGCGCTAGCACAGATACGCAGTATTTT. It yields the protein CASSSGGGASTDTQYF.

Only one count was recorded for this clone. The rearrangement links TRBV6-1 to TRBJ1-2; 8 bases match TRBD1. Germline values: CDR1 MNHNS, CDR2 SASEGT. The CDR3 length is 15 residues. J lost 7 bases, V lost 1 base, and 8 bases had no gene match. The CDR3 DNA reads TGTGCCAGCAGTGAAGACCCGACAGGGGTTCGTGGCTACACCTTC. Translated, it gives CASSEDPTGVRGYTF.

The chain uses TRBV6-5 and TRBJ2-1; 10 positions agree with TRBD1. Germline V gene sequence: CDR1 MNHEY, CDR2 SVGAGI. This CDR3 has 14 amino acids. Germline trimming cut 5 bases from V and 6 bases from J; bases unmatched to any gene: 4. In nucleotides, the CDR3 is TGTGCCAGCAGTGACCGGACAGGGGGCAATGAGCAGTTCTTC. It codes for CASSDRTGGNEQFF.

V is TRBV19 and J is TRBJ1-2; D gene ambiguous. The ends were cut back, 1 base at V and 7 bases at J, with 16 bases in the middle. The CDR3 contains 15 residues. Germline values: CDR1 LNHDA, CDR2 SQIVND (reference sequence). CDR3 bases: TGTGCCAGTAGTATAGGTGGAAGCCTGGGTGGTGGCTACACCTTC. It codes for CASSIGGSLGGGYTF.

For the CDR3, the DNA is TGTGCCAGCAGCTTAGCTTCGGGACAGCTTTTCAATCAGCCCCAGCATTTT. Translating it yields CASSLASGQLFNQPQHF. The chain recombines TRBV7-2 with TRBJ1-5, with TRBD1 matching over 7 bases. The CDR3 totals 17 residues. Germline V gene lookup returns CDR1 SGHTA and CDR2 FQGNSA. The V and J ends lost 0 bases and 3 bases, in that order; junction bases with no gene match: 8.

The V gene is TRBV25-1, the J gene TRBJ2-1; 9 bases match TRBD2. CDR3 length equals 16 residues. The J segment lost 4 bases and the V segment lost 1 base, leaving 5 bases of the junction unmatched. CDR1 is MGHDK and CDR2 is SYGVNS in the germline V gene. CDR3 sequence (DNA): TGTGCCAGCAGTGAATTGGGTAGCGGGGGTTACAATGAGCAGTTCTTC. Translating it yields CASSELGSGGYNEQFF.

This chain connects TRBV5-6 to TRBJ2-7, with TRBD1 identical over 8 bases. Germline values: CDR1 SGHDT, CDR2 YYEEEE. With 2 bases clipped from V and 2 bases from J, the junction kept 3 bases outside the gene matches. The CDR3 sequence is 14 residues long. The CDR3 here is CASSFDRGAYEQYF. For the CDR3, the DNA is TGTGCCAGCAGCTTTGACAGGGGAGCCTACGAGCAGTACTTC.

The V gene is TRBV6-5, the J gene TRBJ1-2, with D perhaps matching TRBD1 (5 bases). This CDR3 is built from 14 residues. Between the trimmed V and J ends, which lost 6 bases and 5 bases, there was a span of 16 bases. CDR1 and CDR2 (germline): MNHEY, SVGAGI. The CDR3 DNA reads as TGTGCCAGCAGAGCACCCGGGACCTATTATGGCTACACCTTC. As protein: CASRAPGTYYGYTF.

This clone has only a few counts. The chain employs TRBV6-5 and TRBJ2-3, with D unclear. Germline values: CDR1 MNHEY, CDR2 SVGAGI. Trimming removed 4 bases at V and 5 bases at J, with 4 bases between. The CDR3 contains 11 residues. CDR3 residues: CASSFGDTQYF. The CDR3 DNA is TGTGCCAGCAGTTTCGGAGATACGCAGTATTTT.

The V call is TRBV30, the J call TRBJ1-1; TRBD1 might be the D (6 bases). The CDR3 contains 13 residues. V was clipped by 5 bases and J by 11 bases, with 21 bases between them. Germline lookup yields CDR1 GTSNPN and CDR2 SVGIG (reference sequence). The CDR3 DNA reads TGTGCCTGGCGCGGGGGCAGGGCAGGTGTGGCTTTCTTT. It yields the protein CAWRGGRAGVAFF.

A few counts support this clone. V and J are TRBV25-1 and TRBJ1-1; D remains ambiguous. This CDR3 is built from 12 residues. The V and J ends lost 1 base and 10 bases respectively, with 10 bases between them. CDR1 MGHDK and CDR2 SYGVNS come from the germline V gene. The CDR3 DNA reads as TGTGCCAGCAGTGAATCCTTCGGGGTAGCTTTCTTT. Translated: CASSESFGVAFF.

J is TRBJ2-1 and V is TRBV5-1; 7 positions agree with TRBD1. The CDR3 has 14 amino acids. Germline CDR1 reads SGHRS; CDR2 reads YFSETQ. The V gene end was trimmed by 7 bases and the J gene end by 6 bases; junction bases not matched to a gene: 10. CDR3 DNA: TGCGCCAGCCGCCCGGGGACAGTTTTCAATGAGCAGTTCTTC. Its protein is CASRPGTVFNEQFF.

Concerning this clone: Its ends do not fully match the called genes, so a read error is possible. This rearrangement joins TRBV2 to TRBJ2-2; tentative D call: TRBD1 (6 bases). Germline V gene sequence: CDR1 SNHLY, CDR2 FYNNEI. The CDR3 sequence is 13 residues long. CDR3 coding DNA: TGTGCCAGCAGTACAGGGAACATCGGGGAGCTGTTTTTT. Translating it yields CASSTGNIGELFF.

V and J are TRBV7-2 and TRBJ2-5; possible D gene TRBD1, 7 bases. This CDR3 comprises 15 residues. Germline CDR1 reads SGHTA; CDR2 reads FQGNSA. Trimming cost V 0 bases and J 1 base, with 9 bases left between them. The CDR3 is CASSLAQGGQETQYF. DNA for the CDR3: TGTGCCAGCAGCTTAGCCCAGGGGGGCCAAGAGACCCAGTACTTC.

This clone was picked up one time. The chain combines TRBV19 with TRBJ1-3, with unresolved D. CDR3 length equals 12 residues. Germline values: CDR1 LNHDA, CDR2 SQIVND (reference sequence). The V end was cut by 5 bases, the J end by 4 bases, with 6 bases between. The CDR3 DNA follows: TGTGCCAGTAGTCGAGTCGGAAACACCATATATTTT. It specifies CASSRVGNTIYF.

This clone has just one count. Compared with germline, one end of the junction differs, possibly owing to a read error. V usage is TRBV12-5 and J usage is TRBJ2-7; the D is unclear. The CDR3 totals 12 residues. Germline V CDR1 and CDR2: LGHNT, FRNRAP. The CDR3, as DNA: TGTGCTAGTGGTTTGCCCACGAGTAGGGCGTTGTTC. Translated: CASGLPTSRALF.

CDR3 loop: CASSVWDANEQFF. The CDR3 region has the DNA TGTGCCAGCAGCGTATGGGACGCAAATGAGCAGTTCTTC. The chain couples TRBV7-2 to TRBJ2-1; either TRBD1 or TRBD2 may fit D (5 bases each). Germline V lookup: CDR1 SGHTA, CDR2 FQGNSA. V dropped 5 bases and J dropped 7 bases, with 12 bases sitting between them. The CDR3 contains 13 residues.

This clone showed up just a few times. This rearrangement joins TRBV9 to TRBJ2-1, with 13 bases identical to TRBD2. This CDR3 is built from 18 residues. Germline loops: CDR1 SGDLS, CDR2 YYNGEE. V was pared by 3 bases and J by 0 bases, with 6 bases of the junction left unmatched. DNA of the CDR3: TGTGCCAGCAGCGCAACTAGCGGGGGGGTGAGCTCCTACAATGAGCAGTTCTTC. It yields the protein CASSATSGGVSSYNEQFF.

This clone was seen more than once but under ten times. The chain uses TRBV5-6 and TRBJ1-1; D gene uncertain. The germline CDR1 and CDR2 sequences are SGHDT and YYEEEE. The ends were cut back, 0 bases at V and 5 bases at J, with 8 bases in the middle. This CDR3 spans 13 amino acids. The CDR3 spells CASSLALRTEAFF. Here the CDR3 DNA reads TGTGCCAGCAGCTTGGCCCTAAGGACTGAAGCTTTCTTT.

The J gene is TRBJ1-5, the V gene TRBV19, with 9 bases fitting TRBD1. V was clipped by 7 bases and J by 7 bases; unmatched bases: 11. Germline lookup yields CDR1 LNHDA and CDR2 SQIVND (reference sequence). The CDR3 spans 15 residues. The CDR3 spells CASTPIQGANQPQHF. The DNA for the CDR3 is TGTGCCAGTACTCCGATACAGGGGGCGAACCAGCCCCAGCATTTT.

The chain has TRBV10-2 and TRBJ2-2; maybe TRBD2 (5 bases). CDR3 size: 12 residues. In germline, CDR1 is WSHSY, CDR2 SAAADI. Trimming took 7 bases from V and 8 from J, leaving 11 bases between them. CDR3 region: CASNDPGGELFF. The CDR3 bases are TGCGCCAGCAATGACCCGGGGGGGGAGCTGTTTTTT.

The chain carries TRBV5-6 and TRBJ1-6; TRBD1 aligns across 9 bases. The CDR3 is made up of 18 amino acids. V dropped 2 bases and J dropped 0; count of bases not matched to a gene: 6. The germline V gene has CDR1 SGHDT and CDR2 YYEEEE. For the CDR3, the DNA is TGTGCCAGCAGCTTTATTCCGGGACAGGGCTCCTATAATTCACCCCTCCACTTT. Amino acids: CASSFIPGQGSYNSPLHF.

V and J are TRBV5-4 and TRBJ1-4; D perhaps matches TRBD1 (5 bases). Germline CDR1 is SGHNT and CDR2 is YYREEE (reference sequence). V was shortened by 1 base and J by 7 bases, with 14 bases between the two germline ends. The CDR3 length is 15 residues. The CDR3 DNA reads as TGTGCCAGCAGCTTGACGGGGGATGGGGGTGAAAAACTGTTTTTT. The encoded protein is CASSLTGDGGEKLFF.

V is TRBV4-3 and J is TRBJ2-1; 8 nucleotides align to TRBD1. V gave up 4 bases and J gave up 7 bases; unmatched junction bases: 9. The CDR3 spans 15 residues. Germline CDR1 LGHNA, CDR2 YSLEER. CDR3 sequence reads: CASSPRQGNVNEQFF. In nucleotides, the CDR3 is TGCGCCAGCAGCCCCCGACAGGGGAATGTAAATGAGCAGTTCTTC.